This passage covers 30 T cell receptor beta chains from one sample sequenced in a study of T cells in Graves' hyperthyroidism and ophthalmopathy. Researchers amplified the TCR beta CDR3 regions from RNA transcripts. In the first-round RT-PCR of the TCR CDR3, the HTBI primer set was used. MiXCR, applied by TCRdb to the multiplex PCR reads, yields one record per CDR3 protein. Of fewer than 650,000 distinct CDR3 sequences listed, roughly 15% are singletons. What was sequenced was blood. These TCRs come from a woman aged 40 to 55 with Graves' ophthalmopathy.

This clonotype has a count of ten or more. The genes are TRBV6-5 and TRBJ2-6; weak D call: TRBD1 (5 bases). Trimming left V 6 bases short and J 0 bases short, with 9 bases between. There are 15 residues in the CDR3. The germline V gene has CDR1 MNHEY and CDR2 SVGAGI. The CDR3 is CASRYRTSGANVLTF. The CDR3 region has the DNA TGTGCCAGCAGATACAGGACCTCTGGGGCCAACGTCCTGACTTTC.

In its sample, this clonotype was seen many times. The V gene is TRBV18, the J gene TRBJ2-7; D perhaps matches TRBD2 (6 bases). Trimming took 5 bases from V and 7 from J, leaving 12 bases between them. CDR3 size: 12 residues. Looked up from germline, CDR1 is KGHSH and CDR2 is LQKENI. CDR3 in DNA: TGTGCCAGCTCAGAGACTAGTTATGAGCAGTACTTC. It translates to CASSETSYEQYF.

The chain uses TRBV3-1 and TRBJ2-7; 12 bases are a match to TRBD2. The CDR3 totals 17 residues. With V trimmed by 4 bases and J by 4 bases, 11 bases remained unmatched. Germline loops: CDR1 LGHDT, CDR2 YNNKEL (reference sequence). CDR3 coding DNA: TGTGCCAGCAGCCGCGGGGGCGCCGGGACTAGCGGGTACGAGCAGTACTTC. As protein: CASSRGGAGTSGYEQYF.

The V and J genes are TRBV7-8 and TRBJ1-2, with D possibly being TRBD1 (5 bases). V was shortened by 0 bases and J by 0 bases, with 11 bases between the two germline ends. The CDR3 has 16 residues. The V gene's germline CDR1 is SGHVS and CDR2 FQNEAQ. The chain's CDR3 is CASSLALLGANYGYTF. The CDR3 coding sequence is TGTGCCAGCAGCTTAGCGCTTTTAGGGGCTAACTATGGCTACACCTTC.

This clonotype was observed at least ten times. The rearrangement joins TRBV28 to TRBJ2-5, with D perhaps TRBD2 (6 bases). Trimming took off 5 bases at V and 2 bases at J, with 15 bases between the two ends. Germline loops: CDR1 MDHEN, CDR2 SYDVKM. The CDR3 sequence is 15 residues long. CDR3 in DNA: TGTGCCAGCAGTCCCCGGGACTGGAATCAAGAGACCCAGTACTTC. It translates to CASSPRDWNQETQYF.

This clonotype was counted ten times or more. The chain is built from TRBV20-1 and TRBJ2-7, with TRBD1 as a possible D gene (5 bases). The CDR3 is 14 residues long. Trimming cost V 6 bases and J 2 bases, with 17 bases left between them. CDR1 and CDR2 (germline): DFQATT, SNEGSKA (reference sequence). CDR3 region: CSARHSTETYEQYF. Here the CDR3 DNA reads TGCAGTGCCAGACACTCGACAGAGACCTACGAGCAGTACTTC.

Ten or more counts support this clonotype. J is TRBJ2-7 and V is TRBV5-1; D gene unclear. CDR1 is SGHRS, CDR2 YFSETQ, per germline. Trimming removed 0 bases at V and 0 bases at J, with 16 bases between. This CDR3 region has 17 residues. In DNA form, the CDR3 reads TGCGCCAGCAGCTTGGCCGCTCAGTCCCTGAGCTCCTACGAGCAGTACTTC. Protein sequence: CASSLAAQSLSSYEQYF.

This clonotype was observed at least ten times. J is TRBJ1-5 and V is TRBV28; 7 bases agree with TRBD1. Germline loops: CDR1 MDHEN, CDR2 SYDVKM. V shed 7 bases, J shed 7 bases, and the junction held 7 bases outside the gene matches. The CDR3 consists of 13 residues. The CDR3 loop reads CASKQGLEQPQHF. In DNA, the CDR3 is TGTGCCAGCAAACAGGGGTTGGAGCAGCCCCAGCATTTT.

At least ten counts were recorded for this clonotype. The J gene is TRBJ1-1, the V gene TRBV27; TRBD1 agrees at 7 bases. Germline V gives CDR1 MNHEY, CDR2 SMNVEV (reference sequence). This CDR3 contains 14 residues. Germline trimming cut 8 bases from V and 11 bases from J; bases unmatched to any gene: 17. DNA of the CDR3: TGTGCCAGCCAACCAAATCGGGACAGCCTAAGCGCTTTCTTT. Its translation: CASQPNRDSLSAFF.

This clonotype has just a few counts. This sequence joins TRBV7-8 and TRBJ1-2; a possible D gene is TRBD1 (6 bases). Germline CDR1 SGHVS, CDR2 FQNEAQ. The ends were cut back, 5 bases at V and 4 bases at J, with 14 bases in the middle. There are 14 residues in the CDR3. The CDR3 DNA reads TGTGCCAGCAGCCAACTAGGGGGGGGCTATGGCTACACCTTC. Translation gives CASSQLGGGYGYTF.

At least ten counts were recorded for this clonotype. The chain has TRBV2 and TRBJ1-1; unclear D gene. The CDR3 has 13 amino acids. Trimming left V 9 bases short and J 2 bases short, with 13 bases between. Germline loops: CDR1 SNHLY, CDR2 FYNNEI. The CDR3 loop is CARVGPANTEAFF. CDR3 DNA: TGTGCCAGAGTAGGCCCCGCCAACACTGAAGCTTTCTTT.

This clonotype was detected ten times or more. The chain employs TRBV12-3 or TRBV12-4 and TRBJ1-1; 11 bases are shared with TRBD1. Trimming removed 4 bases from V and 6 bases from J; junction bases left unmatched: 1. CDR3 size: 13 residues. The CDR3, as DNA: TGTGCCAGCAGTTGGGACAGGGGGGCTGAAGCTTTCTTT. It yields the protein CASSWDRGAEAFF.

This clonotype has a handful of counts. V and J are TRBV4-3 and TRBJ1-5, with 11 bases aligning to TRBD1. J lost 6 bases, V lost 0 bases, and 1 base had no gene match. The CDR3 has 15 amino acids. Germline assignment: CDR1 LGHNA and CDR2 YSLEER. The CDR3: CASSQEDRGLQPQHF. CDR3 in DNA: TGCGCCAGCAGCCAAGAGGACAGGGGGCTTCAGCCCCAGCATTTT.

A few counts support this clonotype. The chain combines TRBV11-1 with TRBJ1-3, with TRBD1 matching over 9 bases. This CDR3 has 16 amino acids. With 7 bases clipped from V and 1 base from J, the junction kept 8 bases outside the gene matches. Germline assignment: CDR1 SGHAT and CDR2 FQDESV (reference sequence). CDR3 sequence (DNA): TGTGCCAGCACCAGAGAGACAGGGGGTTCTGGAAACACCATATATTTT. It yields the protein CASTRETGGSGNTIYF.

This clonotype was observed many times. The chain carries TRBV29-1 and TRBJ1-1; TRBD1 aligns across 8 bases. This CDR3 spans 13 amino acids. The V gene end was trimmed by 7 bases and the J gene end by 5 bases; junction bases not matched to a gene: 9. Germline V CDR1 and CDR2: SQVTM, ANQGSEA. The CDR3 DNA sequence: TGCAGCGCCGGGACAGGCGGCGGGACTGAAGCTTTCTTT. Translation: CSAGTGGGTEAFF.

This clonotype was counted a few times. This chain links TRBV30 with TRBJ1-2; D is uncertain. The CDR3 is 12 amino acids. V was clipped by 4 bases and J by 1 base, with 7 bases between them. The germline gives CDR1 GTSNPN, CDR2 SVGIG (reference sequence). CDR3 protein: CAWNDINYGYTF. The CDR3 DNA follows: TGTGCCTGGAATGATATTAACTATGGCTACACCTTC. Variable domain in full (rest from reference TRBV30 and TRBJ1-2): SQTIHQWPATLVQPVGSPLSLECTVEGTSNPNLYWYRQAAGRGLQLLFYSVGIGQISSEVPQNLSASRPQDRQFILSSKKLLLSDSGFYLCAWNDINYGYTFGSGTRLTVV.

This clonotype was detected ten times or more. The chain is built from TRBV12-3 or TRBV12-4 and TRBJ1-5; no reliable D call. The CDR3 is 14 residues long. The V end was cut by 3 bases, the J end by 4 bases, with 10 bases between. Here the CDR3 reads CASSFATENQPQHF. The DNA of the CDR3 is TGTGCCAGCAGTTTCGCCACAGAAAATCAGCCCCAGCATTTT.

V is TRBV7-8 and J is TRBJ2-7; D unclear. The germline V gene has CDR1 SGHVS and CDR2 FQNEAQ. CDR3 length: 13 amino acids. V lost 3 bases to trimming and J lost 4 bases, with 10 bases between them. This CDR3 reads CASSFAPGYEQYF. CDR3 nucleotides: TGTGCCAGCAGCTTCGCGCCCGGGTACGAGCAGTACTTC.

This clonotype has a count of ten or more. J is TRBJ2-7 and V is TRBV28; tentatively, D is TRBD1 (6 bases). Germline V gene lookup returns CDR1 MDHEN and CDR2 SYDVKM. The CDR3 consists of 15 residues. The ends were cut back, 4 bases at V and 3 bases at J, with 16 bases in the middle. The CDR3, as DNA: TGTGCCAGCAGTTCCCCCGGTGGACAGAGCTACGAGCAGTACTTC. Its protein is CASSSPGGQSYEQYF.

This clonotype was recorded at least ten times. The chain links TRBV5-1 to TRBJ2-2; 7 nucleotides agree with TRBD2. CDR3 length: 16 amino acids. The J segment lost 1 base and the V segment lost 0 bases, leaving 3 bases of the junction unmatched. Per the germline V gene, CDR1 is SGHRS and CDR2 is YFSETQ. CDR3 bases: TGCGCCAGCAGCTTGGCCTTAGCGGGGAACACCGGGGAGCTGTTTTTT. Amino acid sequence: CASSLALAGNTGELFF. The full variable domain, with the rest looked up from reference TRBV5-1 and TRBJ2-2, is KAGVTQTPRYLIKTRGQQVTLSCSPISGHRSVSWYQQTPGQGLQFLFEYFSETQRNKGNFPGRFSGRQFSNSRSEMNVSTLELGDSALYLCASSLALAGNTGELFFGEGSRLTVL.

This clonotype appeared many times. The rearrangement links TRBV12-3 or TRBV12-4 to TRBJ2-5; D not certain. The CDR3 loop spans 12 amino acids. The ends were cut back, 6 bases at V and 2 bases at J, with 7 bases in the middle. CDR3 residues: CASSFFQETQYF. The CDR3 coding sequence is TGTGCCAGCAGCTTCTTTCAAGAGACCCAGTACTTC.

This clonotype was detected many times. The gene calls are TRBV24-1 and TRBJ1-2, with D possibly matching TRBD1 (6 bases). V was pared by 1 base and J by 3 bases, with 11 bases between. This CDR3 region has 15 residues. In germline, CDR1 is KGHDR, CDR2 SFDVKD. CDR3 DNA: TGTGCCACCAGTGATTTCCAGGGGACCGACTATGGCTACACCTTC. Translated: CATSDFQGTDYGYTF.

This clonotype was observed at least ten times. The V gene is TRBV6-5, the J gene TRBJ2-7, with D perhaps matching TRBD2 (6 bases). CDR1 is MNHEY and CDR2 is SVGAGI in the germline V gene. Between the trimmed V and J ends, which lost 6 bases and 5 bases, there was a span of 14 bases. CDR3 length equals 13 residues. CDR3 DNA: TGTGCCAGCAGACGGGACTCCGGGGACGAGCAGTACTTC. This sequence encodes CASRRDSGDEQYF.

A word on this clonotype: A read error may be the cause here, since a much bigger clone is one base away. The J gene is TRBJ2-7, the V gene TRBV7-3, with 16 positions matching TRBD2. The CDR3 is made up of 20 amino acids. Germline loops: CDR1 SGHTA, CDR2 FQGTGA. Unmatched junction bases numbered 11, after V lost 1 base and J lost 2 bases. DNA of the CDR3: TGTGCCAGCAGCTTAATGGGGGGAGGGACTAGCGGGAGGGCGGCCTACGAGCAGTACTTC. Protein sequence: CASSLMGGGTSGRAAYEQYF.

This clonotype was observed many times. The chain combines TRBV19 with TRBJ2-2; TRBD2 matches at 12 bases. Germline CDR1 LNHDA, CDR2 SQIVND (reference sequence). The V gene end was trimmed by 5 bases and the J gene end by 5 bases; junction bases not matched to a gene: 9. The CDR3 loop spans 17 amino acids. The CDR3 bases are TGTGCCAGTAGTCGGACTAGCGGGAATGTCGGAACCGGGGAGCTGTTTTTT. Its translation: CASSRTSGNVGTGELFF.

The chain combines TRBV12-3 or TRBV12-4 with TRBJ1-1; 7 nucleotides agree with TRBD1. The CDR3 length is 14 residues. V shed 3 bases and J 4 bases; nucleotides not matched to a gene: 5. CDR3 residues: CASSFEGAITEAFF. CDR3 DNA: TGTGCCAGCAGTTTCGAGGGGGCTATCACTGAAGCTTTCTTT.

In its sample, this clonotype was seen many times. The rearrangement links TRBV7-2 to TRBJ1-4, with no clear D. The germline CDR1 and CDR2 sequences are SGHTA and FQGNSA. This CDR3 region has 13 residues. V lost 2 bases and J lost 5, with 6 bases in between. Written as DNA, the CDR3 is TGTGCCAGCAGCTTACTCAAAAATGAAAAACTGTTTTTT. It encodes CASSLLKNEKLFF.

This clonotype showed up many times. V is TRBV15 and J is TRBJ2-5, with D hard to call. V was cut by 5 bases and J by 4 bases, with 5 bases left in between. The CDR3 totals 11 residues. Germline CDR1 is LNHNV and CDR2 is YYDKDF (reference sequence). CDR3 coding DNA: TGTGCCACCAGCGGATCAGAGACCCAGTACTTC. This codes for CATSGSETQYF.

V is TRBV6-5 and J is TRBJ2-5; 11 positions agree with TRBD2. V was clipped by 1 base and J by 4 bases; unmatched bases: 2. The germline V gene has CDR1 MNHEY and CDR2 SVGAGI. The CDR3 covers 15 residues. The CDR3 DNA sequence: TGTGCCAGCAGTTACTTTGGGACTAGCGGAGAGACCCAGTACTTC. It encodes CASSYFGTSGETQYF.

This clonotype was counted between two and nine times. A read error is possible here, since a much larger clone lies one base away. The CDR3 DNA follows: TGTGCCACCAGTGATCTCCTACAGGGTAGGACCGGGGAGCTGTTTTTT. It translates to CATSDLLQGRTGELFF. This chain uses TRBV24-1 with TRBJ2-2; perhaps TRBD1 as D (6 bases). The germline gives CDR1 KGHDR, CDR2 SFDVKD. The CDR3 extends over 16 amino acids. The V end was cut by 3 bases, the J end by 5 bases, with 15 bases between.